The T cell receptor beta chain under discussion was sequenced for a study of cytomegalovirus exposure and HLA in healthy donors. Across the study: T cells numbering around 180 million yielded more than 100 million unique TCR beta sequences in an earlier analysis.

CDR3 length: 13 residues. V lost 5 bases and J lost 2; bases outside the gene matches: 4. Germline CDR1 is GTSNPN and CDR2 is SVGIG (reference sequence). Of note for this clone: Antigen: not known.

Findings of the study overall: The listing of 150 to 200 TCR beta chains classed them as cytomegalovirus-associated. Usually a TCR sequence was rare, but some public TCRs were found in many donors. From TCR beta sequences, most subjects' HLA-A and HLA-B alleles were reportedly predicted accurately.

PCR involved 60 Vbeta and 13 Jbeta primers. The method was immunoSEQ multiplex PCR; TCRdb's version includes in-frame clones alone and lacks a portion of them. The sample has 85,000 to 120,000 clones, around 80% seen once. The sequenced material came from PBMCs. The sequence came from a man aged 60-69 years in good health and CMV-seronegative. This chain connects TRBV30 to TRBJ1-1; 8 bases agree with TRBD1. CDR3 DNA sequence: TGTGCCTGGGACAGGGGCCCAAACACTGAAGCTTTCTTT. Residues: CAWDRGPNTEAFF.